The 7 T cell receptor beta chains reported below all come from one sample, sequenced in a study of blood T cell repertoires in COVID-19. Using immunoSEQ multiplex PCR, the repertoire was profiled, and TCRdb retains in-frame clones only, with some absent. The sample carries 300,000 to 400,000 clones, about 86% recorded once. The sample was PBMCs or T cells enriched from blood (not recorded which). These receptors were taken from a middle-aged woman with acute COVID-19.

This chain connects TRBV7-3 to TRBJ2-5; possibly TRBD1 for D (6 bases). Germline V lookup: CDR1 SGHTA, CDR2 FQGTGA. This CDR3 is 14 amino acids long. Trimming took off 2 bases at V and 4 bases at J, with 11 bases between the two ends. The DNA for the CDR3 is TGTGCCAGCAGCTTAGGGGGCCTGTCAGAGACCCAGTACTTC. It translates to CASSLGGLSETQYF.

The rearrangement joins TRBV11-2 to TRBJ1-6, with 10 bases matching TRBD1. V lost 2 bases to trimming and J lost 7 bases; unmatched junction nucleotides: 5. Looked up from germline, CDR1 is SGHAT and CDR2 is FQNNGV. This CDR3 is built from 16 residues. CDR3 sequence: CASSLTRDRGNSPLHF. CDR3 sequence (DNA): TGTGCCAGCAGCTTAACCCGGGACAGGGGAAATTCACCCCTCCACTTT.

The rearrangement joins TRBV7-9 to TRBJ2-1; TRBD2 might be the D (5 bases). The CDR3 is made up of 13 amino acids. Per the germline V gene, CDR1 is SEHNR and CDR2 is FQNEAQ (reference sequence). The V gene lost 5 bases and the J gene lost 5 bases, with 10 bases spanning the gap. DNA of the CDR3: TGTGCCAGCAGCCGGGATTTAAACAATGAGCAGTTCTTC. Protein: CASSRDLNNEQFF.

The table lists this clone with a count of one. The V call is TRBV19, the J call TRBJ1-2; D is ambiguous. Germline-derived CDR1 and CDR2 are LNHDA and SQIVND (reference sequence). Trimming removed 5 bases at V and 2 bases at J, with 6 bases between. The CDR3 covers 12 residues. The CDR3 sequence is CASSFGNYGYTF. DNA for the CDR3: TGTGCCAGTAGTTTCGGGAACTATGGCTACACCTTC.

The rearrangement links TRBV4-2 to TRBJ2-7; 9 bases match TRBD1. J lost 5 bases, V lost 4 bases, and 9 bases had no gene match. Germline CDR1 LGHNA, CDR2 YNFKEQ. The CDR3 is 15 amino acids. The CDR3, as DNA: TGTGCCAGCAGCCCACCAGGACAGGGGAACCACGAGCAGTACTTC. It translates to CASSPPGQGNHEQYF.

The chain employs TRBV28 and TRBJ2-7; TRBD2 matches at 11 bases. With V trimmed by 6 bases and J by 7 bases, 8 bases remained unmatched. Germline loops: CDR1 MDHEN, CDR2 SYDVKM. The CDR3 spans 14 residues. Written as DNA, the CDR3 is TGTGCCAGCAGGGCGATAGCGGGAGGGCGGGAGCAGTACTTC. As protein: CASRAIAGGREQYF.

This chain connects TRBV5-5 to TRBJ2-7; tentatively, D is TRBD1 (6 bases). Between the trimmed V and J ends, which lost 0 bases and 4 bases, there was a span of 14 bases. Germline values: CDR1 SGHKS, CDR2 YYEKEE (reference sequence). This CDR3 has 15 residues. This chain's CDR3 is CASSLAGRGMYEQYF. CDR3 coding DNA: TGTGCCAGCAGCTTGGCCGGCAGGGGTATGTACGAGCAGTACTTC.